This T cell receptor (beta chain) was captured by sequencing in a study of T cells after yellow fever vaccination. From germline, CDR1 is SGHAT and CDR2 FQNNGV. Unmatched junction bases numbered 8, after V lost 1 base and J lost 0 bases. The CDR3 covers 18 residues. In its sample, this clonotype was seen a few times. A universal primer site and UMIs were added as TCR cDNA was made by 5'RACE template switching. TCRdb re-called the 5' RACE reads with MiXCR, one entry per CDR3 protein. This sample has under 550,000 distinct CDR3 sequences, with just over 20% found just once. This TCR was recovered from a man aged 18 to 30 who received the YFV17D yellow fever vaccine. The specimen was PBMCs, collected less than 25 days after the first yellow fever vaccination. This sequence joins TRBV11-2 and TRBJ1-4; 7 nucleotides line up with TRBD1. The CDR3 is CASSLGRGRSPTNEKLFF. CDR3 DNA sequence: TGTGCCAGCAGCTTAGGGAGGGGGCGATCCCCAACTAATGAAAAACTGTTTTTT. Looking up the rest from reference TRBV11-2 and TRBJ1-4 gives the full variable domain: EAGVAQSPRYKIIEKRQSVAFWCNPISGHATLYWYQQILGQGPKLLIQFQNNGVVDDSQLPKDRFSAERLKGVDSTLKIQPAKLEDSAVYLCASSLGRGRSPTNEKLFFGSGTQLSVL.